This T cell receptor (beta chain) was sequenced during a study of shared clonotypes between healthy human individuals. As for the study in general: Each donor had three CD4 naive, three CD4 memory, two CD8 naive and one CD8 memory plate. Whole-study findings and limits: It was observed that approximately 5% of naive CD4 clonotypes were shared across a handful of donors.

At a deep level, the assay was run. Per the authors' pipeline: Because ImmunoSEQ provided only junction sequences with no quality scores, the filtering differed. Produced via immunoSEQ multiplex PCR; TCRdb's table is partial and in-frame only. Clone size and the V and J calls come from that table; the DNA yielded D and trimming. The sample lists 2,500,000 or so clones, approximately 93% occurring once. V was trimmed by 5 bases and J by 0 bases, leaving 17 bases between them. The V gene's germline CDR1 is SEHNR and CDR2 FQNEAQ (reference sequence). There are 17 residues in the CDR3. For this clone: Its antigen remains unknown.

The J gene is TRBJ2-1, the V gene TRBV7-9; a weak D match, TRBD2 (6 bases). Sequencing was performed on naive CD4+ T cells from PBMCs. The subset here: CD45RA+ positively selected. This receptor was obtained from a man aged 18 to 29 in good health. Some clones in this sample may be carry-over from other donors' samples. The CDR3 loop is CASSPRGRGASYNEQFF. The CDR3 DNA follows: TGTGCCAGCAGCCCCAGAGGGCGGGGCGCCTCCTACAATGAGCAGTTCTTC.